This TCR beta chain was sequenced for a study of T cells in tuberculosis. The protocol was immunoSEQ multiplex PCR, while the TCRdb copy is restricted to in-frame clones and leaves out a portion. Of under 35,000 clones detected, approximately 93% appear once; the ten largest clones hold more than 6.5%. The V end was cut by 6 bases, the J end by 2 bases, with 19 bases between. This CDR3 is built from 16 residues. The germline V gene has CDR1 MNHEY and CDR2 SMNVEV (reference sequence). This clone has only one observation. The sample consisted of PBMCs. J is TRBJ1-2 and V is TRBV27; a possible D gene is TRBD1 (6 bases). This TCR derives from a donor aged 5-35 years with latent tuberculosis or without tuberculosis infection. The DNA for the CDR3 is TGTGCCAGCAGAACAGGGAACCTTCCTGCAAACTATGGCTACACCTTC. It translates to CASRTGNLPANYGYTF.